The 2 T cell receptor beta chains in this list originate from one sample, sequenced in a study of T cell changes during pregnancy in multiple sclerosis. Profiled with immunoSEQ multiplex PCR; TCRdb holds only in-frame clones, not every one. This table has about 100,000 clones, about 90% appearing once. The source material was peripheral blood, sampled after pregnancy. The receptors shown here come from a female donor with multiple sclerosis, enrolled in a pregnancy study.

The rearrangement uses TRBV9 and TRBJ1-4; perhaps TRBD1 as D (6 bases). The CDR3 extends over 16 amino acids. V was clipped by 0 bases and J by 8 bases, with 17 bases between them. Germline V lookup: CDR1 SGDLS, CDR2 YYNGEE. The CDR3 DNA follows: TGTGCCAGCAGCGTAGGACAGGCGGTGGTAAGCGAAAAACTGTTTTTT. Translating gives CASSVGQAVVSEKLFF.

In this sample, this clone turned up a few times. The V and J genes are TRBV7-9 and TRBJ2-3; D is perhaps TRBD2 (7 bases). The CDR3 is 15 amino acids. V lost 6 bases and J 2 bases, leaving 15 bases between the germline ends. Germline CDR1 SEHNR, CDR2 FQNEAQ (reference sequence). The CDR3 DNA follows: TGTGCCAGCAGGGAGGGGGGGGAACTCACAGATACGCAGTATTTT. Translated: CASREGGELTDTQYF.